The source of this T cell receptor (beta chain) is a study of shared clonotypes between healthy human individuals. Notes on the study in general: Clonotype sharing across four donors was observed for about 5.5% of naive CD4 clonotypes. Against clonotypes common to all four donors, non-shared ones had lower generation probabilities.

The study ran the assay at deep level. Assay used: immunoSEQ multiplex PCR; TCRdb lists only in-frame clones, some missing. The table shows 800,000 to 1,200,000 clones, with around 82% occurring only once. Concerning this clone: Its antigen is unknown.

Donors were healthy HIV-negative adults without recent acute infections or vaccinations. The CDR3 spans 16 residues. The germline V gene encodes CDR1 SNHLY and CDR2 FYNNEI. V lost 6 bases and J lost 4; bases outside the gene matches: 10. The rearrangement links TRBV2 to TRBJ2-3; 10 positions match TRBD2. Input material: memory CD4+ T cells from PBMCs. Subset reported: CD45RA-negative fraction. The sequence came from a man younger than 35 in good health. Some clones in this sample may be carry-over from other donors' samples. The CDR3 sequence is CASRSGASGSPDTQYF. CDR3 DNA sequence: TGTGCCAGCAGATCCGGGGCTAGCGGGAGCCCAGATACGCAGTATTTT.